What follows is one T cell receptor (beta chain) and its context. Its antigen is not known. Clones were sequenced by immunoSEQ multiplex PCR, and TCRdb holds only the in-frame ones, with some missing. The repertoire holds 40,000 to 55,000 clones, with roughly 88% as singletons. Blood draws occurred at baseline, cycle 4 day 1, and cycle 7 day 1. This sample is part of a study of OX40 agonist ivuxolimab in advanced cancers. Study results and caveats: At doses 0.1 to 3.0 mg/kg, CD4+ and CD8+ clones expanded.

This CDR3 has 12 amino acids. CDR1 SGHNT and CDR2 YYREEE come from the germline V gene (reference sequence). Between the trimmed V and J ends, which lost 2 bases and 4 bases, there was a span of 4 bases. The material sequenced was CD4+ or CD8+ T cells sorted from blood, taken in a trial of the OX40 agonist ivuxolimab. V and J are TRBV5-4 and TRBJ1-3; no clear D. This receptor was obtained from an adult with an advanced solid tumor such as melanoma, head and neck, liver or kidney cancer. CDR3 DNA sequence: TGTGCCAGCAGCTTCTCCGGAAACACCATATATTTT. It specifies CASSFSGNTIYF.